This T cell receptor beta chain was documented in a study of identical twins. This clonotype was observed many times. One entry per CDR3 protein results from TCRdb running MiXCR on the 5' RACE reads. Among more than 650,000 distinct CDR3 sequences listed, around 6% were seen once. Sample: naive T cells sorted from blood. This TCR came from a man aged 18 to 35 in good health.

The CDR3 bases are TGCGCCAGCAAAACCGGACAGTACACCGGGGAGCTGTTTTTT. It codes for CASKTGQYTGELFF. The chain employs TRBV5-1 and TRBJ2-2; possibly TRBD1 for D (6 bases). CDR3 length: 14 residues. Germline lookup yields CDR1 SGHRS and CDR2 YFSETQ. Deletions cut 6 bases from V and 3 bases from J, with 12 bases between.